The rows below give T cell receptor beta chains drawn from one sample of a study of PD-L1 blockade in urothelial cancer. Profiling relied on immunoSEQ multiplex PCR, and the TCRdb table lists in-frame clones only, not all of them. The table has more than 65,000 clones, approximately 86% seen once. This sample comprised PBMCs, obtained around atezolizumab (anti-PD-L1) treatment. These receptors all come from a woman aged 70-85 years with urothelial cancer. The CDR3 runs from the conserved cysteine through the conserved F or W.

CDR3 length,V gene,J gene,CDR3 protein
12,TRBV16,TRBJ1-1,CASSSQGFEAFF
15,TRBV30,TRBJ2-2,CAWNGQGPSTGELFF
15,TRBV27,TRBJ2-1,CASSNTPSGYNEQFF
13,TRBV29-1,TRBJ1-1,CSVEAGWDTEAFF
13,TRBV10-1,TRBJ2-1,CASSGQAYNEQFF
13,TRBV9,TRBJ1-1,CASSVNRNTEAFF
15,TRBV4-2,TRBJ2-1,CASSQGLTSHAEQFF
16,TRBV5-1,TRBJ1-5,CASSLGTGPSNQPQHF
14,TRBV5-1,TRBJ2-7,CASSIAGGAYEQYF
16,TRBV4-1,TRBJ2-5,CASSPLAGGRLETQYF
18,TRBV7-8,TRBJ1-4,CASSPKDRGDATNEKLFF
13,TRBV18,TRBJ2-5,CASSPVLQETQYF
14,TRBV7-8,TRBJ1-1,CASSLAFTNTEAFF
14,TRBV6-5,TRBJ1-5,CASRAGGGNQPQHF
14,TRBV6-5,TRBJ2-7,CASSPLTGGFEQYF
16,TRBV10-3,TRBJ2-7,CAITGGTSGSSYEQYF
12,TRBV13,TRBJ2-5,CASSTQGETQYF
15,TRBV7-9,TRBJ2-7,CASSLGYSLAEEQYF
13,TRBV29-1,TRBJ2-3,CSVQRGRTDTQYF
14,TRBV5-1,TRBJ2-7,CASSLDKGVYEQYF
15,TRBV11-2,TRBJ2-1,CASSPLAGGRNEQFF
16,TRBV28,TRBJ1-1,CASSRLNRGLNTEAFF
16,TRBV7-3,TRBJ2-7,CASSLKGGTSLSEQYF
15,TRBV9,TRBJ2-2,CASSVAPTGAGELFF
15,TRBV6-5,TRBJ2-1,CASSSLASGEDEQFF
15,TRBV5-1,TRBJ2-2,CASSKGLVSSGELFF
16,TRBV2,TRBJ2-4,CASRPGQRLAKNIQYF
16,TRBV7-6,TRBJ1-1,CASSLGLVRMNTEAFF
13,TRBV2,TRBJ2-7,CASRWDSTYEQYF
19,TRBV9,TRBJ2-2,CASSDPTGRFFANTGELFF
15,TRBV11-3,TRBJ2-1,CASSPGTSGDNEQFF
15,TRBV2,TRBJ1-1,CASSYRGRLQTEAFF
15,TRBV19,TRBJ2-3,CASTQGLAGTDTQYF
17,TRBV15,TRBJ2-1,CATSRGDTSGVEGEQFF
14,TRBV5-8,TRBJ2-7,CASSLGQGAYEQYF
17,TRBV7-3,TRBJ2-3,CASSPIGGTGATDTQYF
16,TRBV30,TRBJ1-1,CAWTGAFPGMNTEAFF
15,TRBV27,TRBJ2-7,CASSLKYLGSYEQYF
13,TRBV7-9,TRBJ2-7,CASSFGFPYEQYF
13,TRBV7-9,TRBJ1-4,CASSPVFPEKLFF